The 3 T cell receptor beta chains below were found in one sample sequenced in a study of Graves' ophthalmopathy and Graves' hyperthyroidism. Using RNA transcripts, the TCR beta CDR3 regions were amplified. First-round RT-PCR used HTBI primers; second-round multiplex PCR followed. MiXCR, run by TCRdb on the multiplex PCR reads, gives a single entry per CDR3 protein. This repertoire shows 300,000 to 500,000 distinct CDR3 sequences, 15% to 19% found once; its top ten account for approximately 7%. The sample consisted of peripheral blood. The receptor source for this set is a woman younger than 35 with stable Graves' hyperthyroidism.

This clonotype has a count of ten or more. This chain joins TRBV6-4 and TRBJ2-2; 8 bases agree with TRBD1. The germline CDR1 and CDR2 sequences are MRHNA and SNTAGT. V shed 0 bases and J 4 bases; nucleotides not matched to a gene: 7. There are 17 residues in the CDR3. CDR3: CASSDSTGQGLTGELFF. The CDR3 nucleotides are TGTGCCAGCAGTGACTCGACAGGACAGGGTCTCACCGGGGAGCTGTTTTTT.

The chain is built from TRBV28 and TRBJ1-2, with 8 positions matching TRBD1. CDR3 size: 14 residues. CDR1 is MDHEN and CDR2 is SYDVKM in the germline V gene. Losses at the gene ends were 5 bases for V and 6 bases for J; bases not matched to a gene: 8. CDR3 coding DNA: TGTGCCAGCAGTGGGATCGGACAGGGTCATGGCTACACCTTC. Amino acids: CASSGIGQGHGYTF.

The genes are TRBV12-3 or TRBV12-4 and TRBJ1-2, with 7 bases identical to TRBD1. CDR3 length equals 13 residues. V gave up 2 bases and J gave up 8 bases; unmatched junction bases: 5. CDR3 residues: CASSLTGDLGYTF. The DNA for the CDR3 is TGTGCCAGCAGTTTAACAGGGGATCTGGGCTACACCTTC.